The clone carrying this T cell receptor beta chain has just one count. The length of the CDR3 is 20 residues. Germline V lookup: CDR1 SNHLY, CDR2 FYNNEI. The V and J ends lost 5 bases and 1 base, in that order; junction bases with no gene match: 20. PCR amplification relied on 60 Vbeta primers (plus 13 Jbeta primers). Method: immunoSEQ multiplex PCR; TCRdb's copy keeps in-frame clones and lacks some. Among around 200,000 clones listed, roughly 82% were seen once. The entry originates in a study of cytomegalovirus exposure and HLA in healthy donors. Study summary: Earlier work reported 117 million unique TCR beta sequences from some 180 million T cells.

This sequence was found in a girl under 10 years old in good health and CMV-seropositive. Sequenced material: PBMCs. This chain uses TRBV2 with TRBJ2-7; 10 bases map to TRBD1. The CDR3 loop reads CASSRYPTGGPSPLSYEQYF. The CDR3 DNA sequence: TGTGCCAGCAGTCGCTACCCGACAGGGGGCCCATCTCCCCTATCCTACGAGCAGTACTTC.